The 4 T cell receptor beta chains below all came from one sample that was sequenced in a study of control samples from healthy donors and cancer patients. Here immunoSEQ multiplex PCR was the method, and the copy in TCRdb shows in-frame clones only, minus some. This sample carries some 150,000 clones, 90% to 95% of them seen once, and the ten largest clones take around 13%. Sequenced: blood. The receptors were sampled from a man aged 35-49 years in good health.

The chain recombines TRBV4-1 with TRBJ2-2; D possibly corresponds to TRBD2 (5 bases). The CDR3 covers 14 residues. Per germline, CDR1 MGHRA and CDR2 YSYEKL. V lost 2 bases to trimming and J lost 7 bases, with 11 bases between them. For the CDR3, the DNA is TGCGCCAGCAGCCAACCGAGGGAGCACGGGGAGCTGTTTTTT. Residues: CASSQPREHGELFF.

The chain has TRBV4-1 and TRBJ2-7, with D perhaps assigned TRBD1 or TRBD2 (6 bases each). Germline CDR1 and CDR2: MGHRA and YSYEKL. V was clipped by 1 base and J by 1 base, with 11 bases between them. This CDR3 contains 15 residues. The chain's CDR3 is CASSQAQGRSYEQYF. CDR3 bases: TGCGCCAGCAGCCAAGCCCAGGGGAGGTCCTACGAGCAGTACTTC.

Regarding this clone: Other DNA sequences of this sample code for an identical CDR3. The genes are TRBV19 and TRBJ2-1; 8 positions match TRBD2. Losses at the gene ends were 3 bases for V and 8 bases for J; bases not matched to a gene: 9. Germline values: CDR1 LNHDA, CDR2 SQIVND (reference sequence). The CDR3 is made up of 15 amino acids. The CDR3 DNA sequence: TGTGCCAGTAGTATTTCAAGCGGGAGTTTGGATGAGCAGTTCTTC. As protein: CASSISSGSLDEQFF.

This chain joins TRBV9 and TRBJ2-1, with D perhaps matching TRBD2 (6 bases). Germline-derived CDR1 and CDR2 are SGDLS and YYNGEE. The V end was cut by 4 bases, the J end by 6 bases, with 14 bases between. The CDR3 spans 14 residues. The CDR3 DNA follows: TGTGCCAGCAGCCCAACCTTAGCGGCCAATGAGCAGTTCTTC. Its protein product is CASSPTLAANEQFF.